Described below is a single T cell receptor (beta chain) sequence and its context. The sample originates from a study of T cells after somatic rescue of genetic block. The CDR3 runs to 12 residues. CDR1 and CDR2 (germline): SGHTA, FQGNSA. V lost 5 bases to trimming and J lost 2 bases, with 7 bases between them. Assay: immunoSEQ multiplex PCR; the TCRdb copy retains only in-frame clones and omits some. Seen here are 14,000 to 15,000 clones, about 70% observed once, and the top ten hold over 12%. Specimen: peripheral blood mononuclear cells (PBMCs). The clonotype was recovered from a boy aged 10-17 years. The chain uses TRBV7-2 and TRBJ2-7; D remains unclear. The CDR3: CASSRHPYEQYF. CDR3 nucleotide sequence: TGTGCCAGCAGCAGACACCCCTACGAGCAGTACTTC. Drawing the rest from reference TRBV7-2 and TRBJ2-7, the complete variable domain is GAGVSQSPSNKVTEKGKDVELRCDPISGHTALYWYRQSLGQGLEFLIYFQGNSAPDKSGLPSDRFSAERTGGSVSTLTIQRTQQEDSAVYLCASSRHPYEQYFGPGTRLTVT.